The rows below give T cell receptor beta chains drawn from one sample of a study of radiation and T cells in renal cell carcinoma. Sequenced by immunoSEQ multiplex PCR; TCRdb stores in-frame clones only, minus some. The sample lists approximately 100,000 clones, 80% to 90% occurring once. Material: blood, obtained from a patient whose treatment included radiotherapy and nephrectomy. The receptors were gathered from a man aged 50-59 years with renal cell carcinoma. CDR3s include the opening cysteine and the closing phenylalanine or tryptophan. Each record gives: V gene, D gene, clone size, J gene, CDR3 DNA, CDR3 protein. A D gene is named only where the DNA matches it firmly. Size is omitted from some rows. Given values are once, few, many or a class for expanded clones.

TRBV18	.	.	TRBJ1-1	TGTGCCAGCTCACAGGGGGGGGCCAACACTGAAGCTTTCTTT	CASSQGGANTEAFF
TRBV6-5	.	.	TRBJ1-3	TGTGCCAGCAGGGATACTGGAAACACCATATATTTT	CASRDTGNTIYF
TRBV10-1	TRBD2	.	TRBJ2-3	TGCGCCAGCAGTGAGATTAGCGGGAGTAAAGATACGCAGTATTTT	CASSEISGSKDTQYF
TRBV6-1	TRBD1	.	TRBJ1-4	TGTGCCAGCAGTGAAAGTGTGACAGGGGGTGACAAAAAACTGTTTTTT	CASSESVTGGDKKLFF
TRBV4-2	.	.	TRBJ2-1	TGTGCCAGCAGCTTCCCCCGGGGGTCCTACAATGAGCAGTTCTTC	CASSFPRGSYNEQFF
TRBV4-2	TRBD2	.	TRBJ2-5	TGTGCCAGCAGCCAAGAAGGTAGAGGCCTAGCGGGGGGACAAGAGACCCAGTACTTC	CASSQEGRGLAGGQETQYF
TRBV6-5	.	.	TRBJ1-1	TGTGCCAGCAGTCCGAAATACACTGAAGCTTTCTTT	CASSPKYTEAFF
TRBV15	TRBD1	.	TRBJ2-3	TGTGCCACCAGCAGAGCGACAGGGGGCACAGATACGCAGTATTTT	CATSRATGGTDTQYF
TRBV4-3	.	.	TRBJ2-2	TGCGCCAGCAGCCAAGATACCCCAGACACCGGGGAGCTGTTTTTT	CASSQDTPDTGELFF
TRBV6-1	.	.	TRBJ1-3	TGTGCCAGCGGGAACGGGGCATCCTCTGGAAACACCATATATTTT	CASGNGASSGNTIYF
TRBV5-1	TRBD2	.	TRBJ2-3	TGCGCCAGCAGCCCCACGACTAGCGGTGGAACAGATACGCAGTATTTT	CASSPTTSGGTDTQYF
TRBV9	TRBD1	.	TRBJ2-5	TGTGCCAGCAGCACGGGACAGGGAAGTCAAGAGACCCAGTACTTC	CASSTGQGSQETQYF
TRBV7-9	.	once	TRBJ1-6	TGTGCCAGCAGCTTATCGGAAGGGTCACCCCTCCACTTT	CASSLSEGSPLHF
TRBV4-1	TRBD1	.	TRBJ2-5	TGCGCCAGCAGCCACAGACTCTCGGGACAGCAAGAGACCCAGTACTTC	CASSHRLSGQQETQYF
TRBV5-1	.	.	TRBJ2-1	TGCGCCAGCAGCTTTTGGGAGGTAAATGAGCAGTTCTTC	CASSFWEVNEQFF
TRBV6-1	.	.	TRBJ2-7	TGTGCCAGCAGTGACATTCAAGAGAGGAACTACGAGCAGTACTTC	CASSDIQERNYEQYF
TRBV11-2	.	.	TRBJ2-5	TGTGCCAGCAGCTTAGATCCCACCCAGTACTTC	CASSLDPTQYF
TRBV6-1	TRBD1	.	TRBJ1-5	TGTGCCAGCAGGACAGGGGGCGCGGGTCAGCCCCAGCATTTT	CASRTGGAGQPQHF
TRBV28	TRBD2	few	TRBJ2-3	TGTGCCAGCAGGACTAGCGGGATCACAGATACGCAGTATTTT	CASRTSGITDTQYF
TRBV27	TRBD1	.	TRBJ1-1	TGTGCCAGCAGTTCAACAGGGGGGTGGGACACTGAAGCTTTCTTT	CASSSTGGWDTEAFF
TRBV11-2	.	.	TRBJ2-1	TGTGCCAGCAGCGGAGTGGTCAATGAGCAGTTCTTC	CASSGVVNEQFF
TRBV11-3	.	.	TRBJ2-4	TGTGCCAGCAGCTTTAATGTAGGGAACATTCAGTACTTC	CASSFNVGNIQYF
TRBV4-1	.	.	TRBJ1-1	TGCGCCAGCAGAACCACAGGGTCGGGGGCGAACACTGAAGCTTTCTTT	CASRTTGSGANTEAFF
TRBV5-1	.	.	TRBJ2-3	TGCGCCAGCAGCTGGGAGAGAGGGGCCACAGATACGCAGTATTTT	CASSWERGATDTQYF
TRBV9	.	.	TRBJ1-1	TGTGCCAGCAGCCCCCCGGACGGCAGGTTCCCTGAAGCTTTCTTT	CASSPPDGRFPEAFF
TRBV7-3	.	.	TRBJ2-2	TGTGCCAGCAGCTCCGCGTCCGGGGAGCTGTTTTTT	CASSSASGELFF
TRBV6-5	.	.	TRBJ1-3	TGTGCCAGCAGTTACTCAGGAGGGTACACCATATATTTT	CASSYSGGYTIYF
TRBV9	TRBD1	.	TRBJ1-2	TGTGCCAGCAGCTTCCCCGGCAGGGGGAACTATGGCTACACCTTC	CASSFPGRGNYGYTF
TRBV7-9	TRBD1	.	TRBJ2-3	TGTGCCAGCGCTTCGGACAGGGCAGCGGATACGCAGTATTTT	CASASDRAADTQYF
TRBV10-3	.	.	TRBJ1-6	TGTGCCATCAGTGAGTCACTAGGGGCGGCCTATAATTCACCCCTCCACTTT	CAISESLGAAYNSPLHF
TRBV6-5	.	.	TRBJ1-2	TGTGCCAGCAGTTACTCCCGCGGACAAGGCTACACCTTC	CASSYSRGQGYTF
TRBV9	.	.	TRBJ2-7	TGTGCCAGCAGCGTTACACTCGGCTCCTACGAGCAGTACTTC	CASSVTLGSYEQYF
TRBV9	.	.	TRBJ1-2	TGTGCCAGCAGCGCTCAGGCCGCTAACTATGGCTACACCTTC	CASSAQAANYGYTF
TRBV5-1	.	.	TRBJ2-1	TGCGCCAGCAGCTTCTGGGGGTACAATGAGCAGTTCTTC	CASSFWGYNEQFF
TRBV5-1	.	.	TRBJ1-1	TGCGCCAGCAGCTTTCGGGCGGTTGACACTGAAGCTTTCTTT	CASSFRAVDTEAFF
TRBV10-3	.	once	TRBJ2-7	TGTGCCATCAGTGACGATCTGGGATACGAGCAGTACTTC	CAISDDLGYEQYF
TRBV7-7	TRBD2	.	TRBJ2-1	TGTGCTAGCAGCTTAGGACTAGCGGGAGCTCTGGGGGGAAAGAATGAGCAGTTCTTC	CASSLGLAGALGGKNEQFF
TRBV6-1	.	.	TRBJ2-7	TGTGCCAGCAGTGAAGCTACGGGACGGACCTACGAGCAGTACTTC	CASSEATGRTYEQYF
TRBV30	.	.	TRBJ1-2	TGTGCCTGGGCTCCCGTTGGCTACACCTTC	CAWAPVGYTF
TRBV7-2	.	.	TRBJ1-1	TGTGCCAGCAGTTCTACCCCAGGGATGAACACTGAAGCTTTCTTT	CASSSTPGMNTEAFF
TRBV18	TRBD1	.	TRBJ1-2	TGTGCCAGCTCACCACCGGGACAGGGGGCCAATGGCTACACCTTC	CASSPPGQGANGYTF
TRBV28	TRBD2	few	TRBJ2-7	TGTGCCAGCAGTCCCAGGACTAGCGGGTTCAGTTACGAGCAGTACTTC	CASSPRTSGFSYEQYF
TRBV1	.	.	TRBJ2-4	TGCACCAGCAGCCCCGGGGTAGCGGCAGCCAAAAACATTCAGTACTTC	CTSSPGVAAAKNIQYF
TRBV11-2	.	.	TRBJ1-1	TGTGCCAGCAGCATAACACAGGGCGGGGACACTGAAGCTTTCTTT	CASSITQGGDTEAFF
TRBV7-9	TRBD1	.	TRBJ1-4	TGTGCCAGCAGTTGGGCGGGACAGGGTAATGAAAAACTGTTTTTT	CASSWAGQGNEKLFF
TRBV7-9	TRBD2	.	TRBJ2-1	TGTGCCAGCACCACACTAGCGGGAGTCTTAGAGGGCTACAATGAGCAGTTCTTC	CASTTLAGVLEGYNEQFF
TRBV6-6	.	once	TRBJ2-1	TGTGCCAGCAGTTCGGGATACAATGAGCAGTTCTTC	CASSSGYNEQFF
TRBV4-3	.	.	TRBJ2-3	TGCGCCAGCAGCGATTCGGGGCAATCAGATACGCAGTATTTT	CASSDSGQSDTQYF
TRBV4-3	TRBD1	once	TRBJ2-3	TGCGCCTGCAGCCCGGACAGGTTAGCGCAGTATTTT	CACSPDRLAQYF
TRBV30	TRBD1	.	TRBJ1-2	TGTGCCTGGCGAGACGGGACAGGGAAAGGTGGCTACACCTTC	CAWRDGTGKGGYTF
TRBV11-1	TRBD2	.	TRBJ2-1	TGTGCCAGCAGTCTAGCGGGAGACTACAATGAGCAGTTCTTC	CASSLAGDYNEQFF
TRBV6-1	TRBD1	.	TRBJ1-6	TGTGCCAGCAGTAAAGGAGGGGGGACAGGGCAATCACCCCTCCACTTT	CASSKGGGTGQSPLHF
TRBV19	.	.	TRBJ1-1	TGTGCCAGTAGTATTTCGGTCGGGGCCACTGAAGCTTTCTTT	CASSISVGATEAFF
TRBV7-9	TRBD2	.	TRBJ2-5	TGTGCCAGCAGCCCAGGGACTATTATTTACCAAGAGACCCAGTACTTC	CASSPGTIIYQETQYF